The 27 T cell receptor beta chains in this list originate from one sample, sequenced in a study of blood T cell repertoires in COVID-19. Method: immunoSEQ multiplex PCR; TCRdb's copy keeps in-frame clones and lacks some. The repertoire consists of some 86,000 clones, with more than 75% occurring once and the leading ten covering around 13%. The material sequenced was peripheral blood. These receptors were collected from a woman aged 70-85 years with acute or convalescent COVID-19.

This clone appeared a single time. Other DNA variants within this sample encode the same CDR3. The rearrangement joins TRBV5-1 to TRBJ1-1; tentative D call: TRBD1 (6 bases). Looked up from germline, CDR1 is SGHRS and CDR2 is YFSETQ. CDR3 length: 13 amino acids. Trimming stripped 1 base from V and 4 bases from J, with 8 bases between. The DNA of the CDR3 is TGCGCCAGCAGCTTGAGAGGGGGCACTGAAGCTTTCTTT. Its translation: CASSLRGGTEAFF.

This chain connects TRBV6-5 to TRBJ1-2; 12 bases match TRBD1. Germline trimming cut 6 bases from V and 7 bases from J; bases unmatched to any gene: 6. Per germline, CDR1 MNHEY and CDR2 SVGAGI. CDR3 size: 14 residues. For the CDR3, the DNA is TGTGCCAGCAGAGACGGGACAGGGGGCGGTGGCTACACCTTC. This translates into CASRDGTGGGGYTF.

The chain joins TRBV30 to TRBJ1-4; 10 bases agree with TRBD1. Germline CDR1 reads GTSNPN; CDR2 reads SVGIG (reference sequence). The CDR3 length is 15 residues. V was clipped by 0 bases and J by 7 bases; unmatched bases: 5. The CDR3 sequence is CAWSVGQGGGEKLFF. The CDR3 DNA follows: TGTGCCTGGAGTGTAGGACAGGGGGGAGGTGAAAAACTGTTTTTT.

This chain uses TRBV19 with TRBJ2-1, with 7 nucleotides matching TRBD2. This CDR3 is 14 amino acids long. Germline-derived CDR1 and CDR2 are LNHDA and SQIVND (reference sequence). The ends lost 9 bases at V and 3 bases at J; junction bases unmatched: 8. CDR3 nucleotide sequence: TGTGCCAGCACGCTAGCGGCCGACTACAATGAGCAGTTCTTC. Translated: CASTLAADYNEQFF.

The CDR3 spells CASSPGLAGYSYEQYV. DNA of the CDR3: TGCGCCAGCAGCCCCGGACTAGCGGGTTATTCCTACGAGCAGTACGTC. The V and J genes are TRBV5-1 and TRBJ2-7; TRBD2 aligns across 11 bases. The CDR3 is 16 amino acids. V lost 4 bases, J lost 1 base, and 7 bases stayed unmatched. The germline V gene encodes CDR1 SGHRS and CDR2 YFSETQ.

CDR3 nucleotide sequence: TGTGCCAGCAGCGGGTTGGTAGCGGGGGGCACAGATACGCAGTATTTT. It is translated as CASSGLVAGGTDTQYF. The chain is built from TRBV9 and TRBJ2-3, with 9 nucleotides matching TRBD2. V lost 3 bases and J lost 1; bases outside the gene matches: 6. Per germline, CDR1 SGDLS and CDR2 YYNGEE. The CDR3 is 16 residues long. Full variable domain (missing parts from reference TRBV9 and TRBJ2-3): DSGVTQTPKHLITATGQRVTLRCSPRSGDLSVYWYQQSLDQGLQFLIQYYNGEERAKGNILERFSAQQFPDLHSELNLSSLELGDSALYFCASSGLVAGGTDTQYFGPGTRLTVL.

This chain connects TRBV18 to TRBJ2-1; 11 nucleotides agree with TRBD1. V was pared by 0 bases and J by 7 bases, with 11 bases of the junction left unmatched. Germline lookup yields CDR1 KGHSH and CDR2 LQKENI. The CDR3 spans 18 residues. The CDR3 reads CASSPPGTGGRPNNEQFF. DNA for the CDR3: TGTGCCAGCTCACCACCCGGGACAGGGGGGAGGCCAAATAATGAGCAGTTCTTC.

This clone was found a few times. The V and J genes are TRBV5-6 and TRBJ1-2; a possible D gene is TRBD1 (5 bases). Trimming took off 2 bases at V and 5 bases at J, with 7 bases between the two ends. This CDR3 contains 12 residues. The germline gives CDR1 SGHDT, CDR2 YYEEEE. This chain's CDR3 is CASSFQGYGYTF. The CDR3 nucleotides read TGTGCCAGCAGCTTCCAGGGATATGGCTACACCTTC.

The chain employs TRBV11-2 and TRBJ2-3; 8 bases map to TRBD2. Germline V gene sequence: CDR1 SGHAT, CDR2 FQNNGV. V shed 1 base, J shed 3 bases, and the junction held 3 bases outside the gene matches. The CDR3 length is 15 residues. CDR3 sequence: CASSLAAGGTDTQYF. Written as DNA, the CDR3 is TGTGCCAGCAGCTTAGCGGCGGGGGGAACAGATACGCAGTATTTT.

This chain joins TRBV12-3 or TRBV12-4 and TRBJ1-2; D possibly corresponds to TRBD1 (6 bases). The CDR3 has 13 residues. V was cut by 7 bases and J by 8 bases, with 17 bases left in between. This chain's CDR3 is CASIGDTIPGYTF. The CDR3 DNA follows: TGTGCCAGCATCGGGGACACCATCCCAGGCTACACCTTC.

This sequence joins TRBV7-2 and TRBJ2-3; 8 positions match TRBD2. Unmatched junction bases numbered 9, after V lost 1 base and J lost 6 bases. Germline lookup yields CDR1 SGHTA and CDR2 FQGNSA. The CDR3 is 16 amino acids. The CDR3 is CASSLDRAGVSDTQYF. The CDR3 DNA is TGTGCCAGCAGCTTAGATCGAGCGGGGGTCTCCGATACGCAGTATTTT.

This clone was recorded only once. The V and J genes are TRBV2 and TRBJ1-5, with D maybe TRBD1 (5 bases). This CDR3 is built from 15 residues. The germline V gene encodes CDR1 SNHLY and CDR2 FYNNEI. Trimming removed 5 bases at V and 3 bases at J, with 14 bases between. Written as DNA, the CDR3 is TGTGCCAGCAGTTTTTCCGACAGATTCAATCAGCCCCAGCATTTT. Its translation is CASSFSDRFNQPQHF.

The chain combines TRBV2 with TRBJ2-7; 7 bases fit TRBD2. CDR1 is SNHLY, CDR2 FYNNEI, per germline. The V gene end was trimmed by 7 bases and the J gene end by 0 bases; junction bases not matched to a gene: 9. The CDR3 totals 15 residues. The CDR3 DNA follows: TGTGCCAGCACCCCGTCTAGCGGCAACTCCTACGAGCAGTACGTC. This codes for CASTPSSGNSYEQYV.

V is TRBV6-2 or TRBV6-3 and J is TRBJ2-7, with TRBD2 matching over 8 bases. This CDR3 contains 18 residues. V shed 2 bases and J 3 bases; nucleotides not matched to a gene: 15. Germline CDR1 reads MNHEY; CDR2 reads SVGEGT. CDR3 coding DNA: TGTGCCAGCAGTTACGACAATCCCGGGACTAGTTTGGACTACGAGCAGTACGTC. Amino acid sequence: CASSYDNPGTSLDYEQYV.

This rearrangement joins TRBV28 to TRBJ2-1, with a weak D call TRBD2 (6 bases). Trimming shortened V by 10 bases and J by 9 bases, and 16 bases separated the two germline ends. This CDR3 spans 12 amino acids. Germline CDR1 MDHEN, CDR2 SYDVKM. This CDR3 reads CATGETSPEQFF. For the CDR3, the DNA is TGTGCCACCGGGGAAACTAGCCCTGAGCAGTTCTTC.

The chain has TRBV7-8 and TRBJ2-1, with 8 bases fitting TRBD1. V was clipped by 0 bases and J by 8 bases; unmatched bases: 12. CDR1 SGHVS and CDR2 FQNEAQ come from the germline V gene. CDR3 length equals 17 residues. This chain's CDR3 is CASSLAPQGASLDEQFF. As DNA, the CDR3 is TGTGCCAGCAGCTTAGCGCCTCAGGGGGCCTCACTGGATGAGCAGTTCTTC.

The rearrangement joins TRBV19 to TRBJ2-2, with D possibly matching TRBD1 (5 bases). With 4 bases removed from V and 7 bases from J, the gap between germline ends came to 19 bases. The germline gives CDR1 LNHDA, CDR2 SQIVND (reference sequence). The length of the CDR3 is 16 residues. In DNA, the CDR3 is TGTGCCAGTAGTAGGTGGCGGCAGGGTAATGGCGGGGAGCTGTTTTTT. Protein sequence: CASSRWRQGNGGELFF. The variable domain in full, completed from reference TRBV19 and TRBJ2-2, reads DGGITQSPKYLFRKEGQNVTLSCEQNLNHDAMYWYRQDPGQGLRLIYYSQIVNDFQKGDIAEGYSVSREKKESFPLTVTSAQKNPTAFYLCASSRWRQGNGGELFFGEGSRLTVL.

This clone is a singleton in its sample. The CDR3 loop is CASRETLRSSYNEQFF. The CDR3 DNA is TGCGCCAGCAGAGAGACACTCCGCAGCTCCTACAATGAGCAGTTCTTC. The gene calls are TRBV5-1 and TRBJ2-1; D uncertain. Germline values: CDR1 SGHRS, CDR2 YFSETQ. The ends were cut back, 5 bases at V and 0 bases at J, with 15 bases in the middle. The CDR3 covers 16 residues. Full variable domain (rest looked up from reference TRBV5-1 and TRBJ2-1): KAGVTQTPRYLIKTRGQQVTLSCSPISGHRSVSWYQQTPGQGLQFLFEYFSETQRNKGNFPGRFSGRQFSNSRSEMNVSTLELGDSALYLCASRETLRSSYNEQFFGPGTRLTVL.

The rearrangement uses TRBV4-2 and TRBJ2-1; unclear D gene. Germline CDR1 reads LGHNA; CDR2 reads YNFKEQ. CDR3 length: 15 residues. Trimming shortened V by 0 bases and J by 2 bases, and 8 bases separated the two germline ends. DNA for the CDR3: TGTGCCAGCAGCCAAGACCGAGCCCCCTACAATGAGCAGTTCTTC. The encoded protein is CASSQDRAPYNEQFF.

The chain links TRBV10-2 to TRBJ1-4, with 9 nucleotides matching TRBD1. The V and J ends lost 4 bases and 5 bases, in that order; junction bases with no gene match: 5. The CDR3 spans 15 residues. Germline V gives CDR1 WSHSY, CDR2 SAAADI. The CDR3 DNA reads TGCGCCAGCAGTGCGGACAGGGGCCTGAATGAAAAACTGTTTTTT. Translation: CASSADRGLNEKLFF.

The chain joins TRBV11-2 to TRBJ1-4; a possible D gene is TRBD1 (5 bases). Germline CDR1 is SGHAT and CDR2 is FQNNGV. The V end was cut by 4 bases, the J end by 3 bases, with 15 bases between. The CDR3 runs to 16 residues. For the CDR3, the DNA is TGTGCCAGCAGCTCCCTGGTGGGGCCTCCTAATGAAAAACTGTTTTTT. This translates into CASSSLVGPPNEKLFF.

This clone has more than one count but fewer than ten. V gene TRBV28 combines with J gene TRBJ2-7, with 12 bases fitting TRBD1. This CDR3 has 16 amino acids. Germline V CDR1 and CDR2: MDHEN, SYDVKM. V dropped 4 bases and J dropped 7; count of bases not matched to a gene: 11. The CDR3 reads CASSSYAGTGGREQYV. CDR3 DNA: TGTGCCAGCAGTTCCTACGCCGGGACAGGGGGCAGGGAGCAGTACGTC.

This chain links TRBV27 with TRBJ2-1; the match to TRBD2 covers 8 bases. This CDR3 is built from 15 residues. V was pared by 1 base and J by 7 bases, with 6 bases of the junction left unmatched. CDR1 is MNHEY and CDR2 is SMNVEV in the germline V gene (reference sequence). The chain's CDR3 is CASSLFTGGYNEQFF. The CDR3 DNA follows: TGTGCCAGCAGTTTATTCACGGGAGGGTATAATGAGCAGTTCTTC.

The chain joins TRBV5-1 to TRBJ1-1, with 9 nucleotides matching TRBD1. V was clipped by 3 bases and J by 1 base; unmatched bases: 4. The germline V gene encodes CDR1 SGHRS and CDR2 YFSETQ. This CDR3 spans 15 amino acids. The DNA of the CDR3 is TGCGCCAGCAGCTCGTTGGGACAGGGGAACACTGAAGCTTTCTTT. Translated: CASSSLGQGNTEAFF.

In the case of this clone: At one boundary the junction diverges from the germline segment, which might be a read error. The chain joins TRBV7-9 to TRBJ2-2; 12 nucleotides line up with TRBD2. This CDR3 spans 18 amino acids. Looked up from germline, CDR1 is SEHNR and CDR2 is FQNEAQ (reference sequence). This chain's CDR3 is CASSFRTSGMPKTGELFF. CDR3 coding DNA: TGTGCCAGCAGCTTTAGGACTAGCGGGATGCCGAAGACCGGGGAGCTGTTTTTT.

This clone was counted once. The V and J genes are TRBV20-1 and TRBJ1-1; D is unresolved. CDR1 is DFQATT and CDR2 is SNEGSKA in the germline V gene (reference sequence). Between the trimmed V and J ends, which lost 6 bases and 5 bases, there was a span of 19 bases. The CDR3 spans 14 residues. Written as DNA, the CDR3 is TGCAGTGCCAGTACCCTCGAAGGAGAGACTGAAGCTTTCTTT. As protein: CSASTLEGETEAFF.

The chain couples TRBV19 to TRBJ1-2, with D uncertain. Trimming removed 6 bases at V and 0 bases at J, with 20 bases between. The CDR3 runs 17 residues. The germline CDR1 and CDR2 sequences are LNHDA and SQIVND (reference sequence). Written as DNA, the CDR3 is TGTGCCAGTAGCAAAAAAACTAACAGCGGATCTAACTATGGCTACACCTTC. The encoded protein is CASSKKTNSGSNYGYTF.